A selection of T cell receptor beta chains follows, all from one sample in a study of blood T cell repertoires in COVID-19. Profiled with immunoSEQ multiplex PCR; TCRdb holds only in-frame clones, not every one. The sample includes roughly 200,000 clones, roughly four fifths of them seen just once. Sample: peripheral blood. Receptors originate from a woman of 80 years or more with COVID-19, enrolled during active disease. CDR3s include the opening cysteine and the closing phenylalanine or tryptophan. D genes are given only for firm matches. Clone size, where shown, is once, few, many, or a class for clones that have expanded.

TRBJ1-5,NA,TRBV18,NA,TGTGCCAGCTCCATTAACCGGGCAGGGAATAATCAGCCCCAGCATTTT,CASSINRAGNNQPQHF
TRBJ2-1,TRBD2,TRBV2,NA,TGTGCCAGCAGTGAGCAGCGGGGAGCCTACAATGAGCAGTTCTTC,CASSEQRGAYNEQFF
TRBJ1-2,NA,TRBV6-1,NA,TGTGCCAGCAGTGAATACGGTTTTAACTATGGCTACACCTTC,CASSEYGFNYGYTF
TRBJ1-6,NA,TRBV9,NA,TGTGCCAGCGGGAGACTGAATAATTCACCCCTCCACTTT,CASGRLNNSPLHF
TRBJ2-2,TRBD2,TRBV4-2,NA,TGTGCCAGCAGTCCATGGGGGGGTACAGCCGGGGAGCTGTTTTTT,CASSPWGGTAGELFF
TRBJ1-5,NA,TRBV12-3/TRBV12-4,NA,TGTGCCAGCAGCCGGGTCGCGGATCAGCCCCAGCATTTT,CASSRVADQPQHF
TRBJ1-1,NA,TRBV27,once,TGTGCCAGCGCCAAGTTCGGGACATTGAACACTGAAGCTTTCTTT,CASAKFGTLNTEAFF
TRBJ1-4,NA,TRBV5-1,NA,TGCGCCAGCAGCTTGGCGGGGGCAACTAATGAAAAACTGTTTTTT,CASSLAGATNEKLFF
TRBJ2-5,TRBD2,TRBV5-1,NA,TGCGCCAGCAGCACAGCGACTAGCGGGAGAGAGACCCAGTACTTC,CASSTATSGRETQYF
TRBJ2-1,TRBD2,TRBV5-1,NA,TGCGCCAGCAGCTTGGGTTCTAGCGGGACGGCCTATGAGCAGTTCTTC,CASSLGSSGTAYEQFF
TRBJ2-1,TRBD1,TRBV2,NA,TGTGCCAGCAGTGAGCACAGGGGGGAACAGGTTGAGCAGTTCTTC,CASSEHRGEQVEQFF
TRBJ1-1,NA,TRBV5-8,NA,TGTGCAGGGCAATGGGGGGGCCTTGTGAACACTGAAGCTTTCTTT,CAGQWGGLVNTEAFF
TRBJ2-3,TRBD1,TRBV7-8,NA,TGTGCCAGCAACCAGGGGGCTAGCGATACGCAGTATTTT,CASNQGASDTQYF
TRBJ2-7,NA,TRBV5-1,NA,TGCGCCAGCCGATTTACCGGGACACCTTACGACGAGCAGTACTTC,CASRFTGTPYDEQYF
TRBJ2-2,NA,TRBV18,NA,TGTGCCAGCTCAAAAGACAGCCACGGGGAGCTGTTTTTT,CASSKDSHGELFF
TRBJ1-4,NA,TRBV6-5,once,TGTGCCAGCAGTTATAGTGGTGAAAAACTGTTTTTT,CASSYSGEKLFF
TRBJ1-6,NA,TRBV18,once,TGTGCCAGCTCACCGGGGGCCTCCTATAATTCACCCCTCCACTTT,CASSPGASYNSPLHF
TRBJ2-7,NA,TRBV5-1,NA,TGCGCCAGCAGCCCGGGGGGGACAGAGCATTACGAGCAGTACTTC,CASSPGGTEHYEQYF
TRBJ2-7,NA,TRBV14,NA,TGTGCCAGCAGCCAAGATACCCGGCGGAATCGGTACTTC,CASSQDTRRNRYF
TRBJ1-2,NA,TRBV6-1,NA,TGTGCCAGCAGTGAGGGCAGGGTAACCTCCATCTCCTATGGCTACACCTTC,CASSEGRVTSISYGYTF
TRBJ1-3,NA,TRBV2,once,TGTGCCAGCACGAGGGCTCGAGCCCAGGTCCCTGGAAACACCATATATTTT,CASTRARAQVPGNTIYF
TRBJ2-1,NA,TRBV5-1,once,TGCGCCAGCAGCTTGGCCGGGACCTACAATGAGCAGTTCTTC,CASSLAGTYNEQFF
TRBJ2-7,NA,TRBV5-1,NA,TGCGCCAGCAGGGGGCCCAGCCGCGAGCAGTACTTC,CASRGPSREQYF
TRBJ2-2,NA,TRBV18,NA,TGTGCCAGCTCAACCGGGACAAAGAGATTCGACGGGGAGCTGTTTTTT,CASSTGTKRFDGELFF
TRBJ2-7,TRBD2,TRBV5-1,few,TGCGCCAGCAGCTTGGCCAGCGGGGTGACCTACGAGCAGTACTTC,CASSLASGVTYEQYF
TRBJ1-2,NA,TRBV7-9,NA,TGTGCCAGCAGCTCCGGCCAGGGCTTCTATGGCTACACCTTC,CASSSGQGFYGYTF
TRBJ1-6,NA,TRBV6-1,NA,TGTGCCAGCAGTGAATGGCGGATTTCACCCCTCCACTTT,CASSEWRISPLHF
TRBJ1-1,NA,TRBV29-1,few,TGCAGCGCCTCAGGACAGAAGAACACTGAAGCTTTCTTT,CSASGQKNTEAFF
TRBJ2-3,TRBD1,TRBV9,NA,TGTGCCAGCAGCCCAGGGGGCTGGACAGATACGCAGTATTTT,CASSPGGWTDTQYF
TRBJ1-2,NA,TRBV10-3,NA,TGTGCCATCTCCGAACAGAACTATGGCTACACCTTC,CAISEQNYGYTF
TRBJ1-2,NA,TRBV4-1,NA,TGCGCCAGCAGCCAAGCGTCGGCAGGGAACTATGGCTACACCTTC,CASSQASAGNYGYTF
TRBJ2-2,TRBD2,TRBV27,NA,TGTGCCAGCAGTTGGGGGCCTACTAGCGGGAGGGGAACCGGGGAGCTGTTTTTT,CASSWGPTSGRGTGELFF
TRBJ2-5,NA,TRBV6-5,NA,TGTGCCAGCAGTTACTCGACACGCAGCGGGGAGACCCAGTACTTC,CASSYSTRSGETQYF